The 30 T cell receptor beta chains below were found in one sample sequenced in a study of graft-versus-host responses after intestinal transplantation. Their antigens remain unidentified. Some clones are missing from TCRdb's copy, which holds only in-frame ones; the method was immunoSEQ multiplex PCR. This sample has approximately 110,000 clones, with about 92% found just once. The sequenced sample was unstimulated CD8+ T cells sorted from spleen or lymph node cells, obtained before transplant. These receptors were obtained from a human donor who was the organ donor for an intestinal transplant.

This sequence joins TRBV4-1 and TRBJ1-1; D is ambiguous. The CDR3 runs 14 residues. Trimming shortened V by 1 base and J by 1 base, and 7 bases separated the two germline ends. Germline CDR1 reads MGHRA; CDR2 reads YSYEKL. The CDR3 region is CASSQVVRNTEAFF. The CDR3, as DNA: TGCGCCAGCAGCCAAGTGGTTCGGAACACTGAAGCTTTCTTT.

The chain joins TRBV7-2 to TRBJ2-7; maybe TRBD1 (6 bases). This CDR3 is built from 15 residues. V lost 3 bases and J lost 2, with 14 bases in between. Per germline, CDR1 SGHTA and CDR2 FQGNSA. The CDR3 DNA reads TGTGCCAGCAGCTTGGAAGGGGGTCCAACCTACGAGCAGTACTTC. Translation: CASSLEGGPTYEQYF.

V gene TRBV30 combines with J gene TRBJ2-5; 11 bases are a match to TRBD2. The V and J ends lost 0 bases and 4 bases, in that order; junction bases with no gene match: 4. The CDR3 has 15 residues. Germline CDR1 reads GTSNPN; CDR2 reads SVGIG (reference sequence). The CDR3 sequence is CAWSVWTSGRETQYF. The CDR3 DNA sequence: TGTGCCTGGAGTGTTTGGACTAGCGGGCGAGAGACCCAGTACTTC.

J is TRBJ2-3 and V is TRBV5-5; D gene unclear. Germline-derived CDR1 and CDR2 are SGHKS and YYEKEE (reference sequence). This CDR3 contains 12 residues. Trimming took off 4 bases at V and 2 bases at J, with 5 bases between the two ends. The CDR3 DNA is TGTGCCAGCAGCGACAACACAGATACGCAGTATTTT. It is translated as CASSDNTDTQYF.

This sequence joins TRBV7-2 and TRBJ2-3; 7 nucleotides line up with TRBD2. The V gene end was trimmed by 1 base and the J gene end by 2 bases; junction bases not matched to a gene: 6. Per the germline V gene, CDR1 is SGHTA and CDR2 is FQGNSA. The length of the CDR3 is 16 residues. The CDR3 here is CASSLGDYRTTDTQYF. In DNA, the CDR3 is TGTGCCAGCAGCTTAGGGGACTACCGAACCACAGATACGCAGTATTTT. The full variable domain, rest sourced from reference TRBV7-2 and TRBJ2-3, is GAGVSQSPSNKVTEKGKDVELRCDPISGHTALYWYRQSLGQGLEFLIYFQGNSAPDKSGLPSDRFSAERTGGSVSTLTIQRTQQEDSAVYLCASSLGDYRTTDTQYFGPGTRLTVL.

This sequence joins TRBV28 and TRBJ2-7, with a possible D match to TRBD2 (6 bases). V was clipped by 5 bases and J by 6 bases, with 11 bases between them. Germline CDR1 reads MDHEN; CDR2 reads SYDVKM. CDR3 size: 12 residues. The CDR3 here is CASSPRGVEQYF. The CDR3 DNA follows: TGTGCCAGCAGTCCCCGCGGGGTCGAGCAGTACTTC.

The chain uses TRBV7-2 and TRBJ2-3, with D possibly TRBD1 on 5 matching bases. V lost 6 bases, J lost 0 bases, and 13 bases lay in between. The CDR3 covers 15 residues. Germline assignment: CDR1 SGHTA and CDR2 FQGNSA. The CDR3 is CASRHQGYSTDTQYF. The CDR3 DNA is TGTGCCAGCAGACATCAGGGATATAGCACAGATACGCAGTATTTT.

The chain is built from TRBV4-3 and TRBJ1-1, with D possibly TRBD1 on 5 matching bases. Germline loops: CDR1 LGHNA, CDR2 YSLEER. Trimming cost V 2 bases and J 0 bases, with 16 bases left between them. The CDR3 length is 17 residues. The CDR3 coding sequence is TGCGCCAGCAGCCAACTGTCACAGGCAGACATGAACACTGAAGCTTTCTTT. Protein sequence: CASSQLSQADMNTEAFF.

This chain joins TRBV5-6 and TRBJ2-1, with D unclear. V shed 4 bases and J shed 2 bases, with 19 bases lying between them. CDR3 length: 17 residues. Germline values: CDR1 SGHDT, CDR2 YYEEEE. CDR3 sequence: CASSLGVAVPPYNEQFF. The CDR3 DNA is TGTGCCAGCAGCCTTGGTGTAGCAGTTCCTCCCTACAATGAGCAGTTCTTC.

The V call is TRBV10-2, the J call TRBJ1-1; no clear D gene. V lost 1 base, J lost 5 bases, and 8 bases lay in between. The CDR3 loop spans 13 amino acids. The V gene's germline CDR1 is WSHSY and CDR2 SAAADI. Here the CDR3 DNA reads TGCGCCAGCAGTGAGTTTAAGCAGACTGAAGCTTTCTTT. Its translation: CASSEFKQTEAFF.

This chain connects TRBV29-1 to TRBJ1-2; D gene ambiguous. V dropped 2 bases and J dropped 1 base, with 17 bases sitting between them. Germline V gene lookup returns CDR1 SQVTM and CDR2 ANQGSEA. CDR3 length: 16 residues. CDR3 bases: TGCAGCGTTGAATCGAGGGCAGGCGAACTTAACTATGGCTACACCTTC. This encodes CSVESRAGELNYGYTF.

V is TRBV4-1 and J is TRBJ2-3, with TRBD2 as a possible D gene (5 bases). V lost 4 bases to trimming and J lost 2 bases, with 16 bases between them. Per the germline V gene, CDR1 is MGHRA and CDR2 is YSYEKL. The CDR3 contains 16 residues. The DNA for the CDR3 is TGCGCCAGCAGCCCACTCAACACTAGAGTCACAGATACGCAGTATTTT. Translation gives CASSPLNTRVTDTQYF.

The chain links TRBV19 to TRBJ1-5; D is perhaps TRBD1 (5 bases). The V end was cut by 2 bases, the J end by 2 bases, with 7 bases between. The germline CDR1 and CDR2 sequences are LNHDA and SQIVND (reference sequence). The CDR3 covers 14 residues. The CDR3 DNA reads as TGTGCCAGTAGTATATTACAGGGCAATCAGCCCCAGCATTTT. The encoded protein is CASSILQGNQPQHF.

The chain couples TRBV4-2 to TRBJ2-7, with 9 positions matching TRBD1. After removal of 1 base from V and 4 bases from J, the junction contained 5 bases not matched to a gene. This CDR3 has 15 residues. Germline V gives CDR1 LGHNA, CDR2 YNFKEQ. CDR3 sequence (DNA): TGTGCCAGCAGCCAAGTTTCGGGACAGGGATACGAGCAGTACTTC. This encodes CASSQVSGQGYEQYF.

The V call is TRBV19, the J call TRBJ1-2, with no clear D. Trimming shortened V by 4 bases and J by 4 bases, and 13 bases separated the two germline ends. The germline V gene encodes CDR1 LNHDA and CDR2 SQIVND (reference sequence). The CDR3 sequence is 14 residues long. The CDR3 DNA follows: TGTGCCAGTAGTAGGCCCGCAGAGACCTATGGCTACACCTTC. Translating gives CASSRPAETYGYTF. The whole variable domain, remainder taken from reference TRBV19 and TRBJ1-2, is DGGITQSPKYLFRKEGQNVTLSCEQNLNHDAMYWYRQDPGQGLRLIYYSQIVNDFQKGDIAEGYSVSREKKESFPLTVTSAQKNPTAFYLCASSRPAETYGYTFGSGTRLTVV.

The rearrangement uses TRBV5-6 and TRBJ2-1; 8 bases match TRBD1. The CDR3 spans 15 residues. J was trimmed by 3 bases and V by 1 base; bases with no gene match: 3. The germline V gene has CDR1 SGHDT and CDR2 YYEEEE. CDR3 residues: CASSLPGTGYNEQFF. The CDR3 bases are TGTGCCAGCAGCTTGCCCGGGACAGGCTACAATGAGCAGTTCTTC.

V and J are TRBV28 and TRBJ1-2; TRBD1 agrees at 8 bases. Germline V gene sequence: CDR1 MDHEN, CDR2 SYDVKM. This CDR3 has 15 amino acids. V lost 5 bases to trimming and J lost 4 bases; unmatched junction nucleotides: 9. This chain's CDR3 is CASSPKTGVVYGYTF. The DNA for the CDR3 is TGTGCCAGCAGTCCTAAGACAGGGGTGGTCTATGGCTACACCTTC.

The chain couples TRBV19 to TRBJ2-1; D unresolved. This CDR3 spans 15 amino acids. Trimming pared 6 bases from V and 0 bases from J, leaving 12 bases between. In germline, CDR1 is LNHDA, CDR2 SQIVND (reference sequence). CDR3 DNA sequence: TGTGCCAGTAGCCTCGCTTGGAGCTCCTACAATGAGCAGTTCTTC. It codes for CASSLAWSSYNEQFF.

The chain carries TRBV28 and TRBJ2-7, with unresolved D. Between the trimmed V and J ends, which lost 1 base and 1 base, there was a span of 5 bases. Germline V gene lookup returns CDR1 MDHEN and CDR2 SYDVKM. This CDR3 is built from 13 residues. CDR3 DNA sequence: TGTGCCAGCAGTTTATTGGCTTCCTACGAGCAGTACTTC. It translates to CASSLLASYEQYF.

The chain is built from TRBV4-1 and TRBJ2-1, with D possibly TRBD2 on 6 matching bases. In germline, CDR1 is MGHRA, CDR2 YSYEKL. The CDR3 is 14 residues long. V lost 1 base to trimming and J lost 7 bases, with 11 bases between them. The CDR3 here is CASSQAAGRNEQFF. The CDR3 DNA follows: TGCGCCAGCAGCCAAGCTGCGGGACGAAATGAGCAGTTCTTC.

This clone has a handful of counts. The chain joins TRBV5-8 to TRBJ1-1; 8 bases match TRBD1. Looked up from germline, CDR1 is SGHTS and CDR2 is YDEGEE. The CDR3 loop spans 18 amino acids. Trimming removed 4 bases from V and 1 base from J; junction bases left unmatched: 15. The CDR3 nucleotides read TGTGCCAGCAGCCCGGCAAGCCAGGGGGCTTTCGAGAACACTGAAGCTTTCTTT. It is translated as CASSPASQGAFENTEAFF.

The chain combines TRBV13 with TRBJ2-1; D is possibly TRBD2 (6 bases). V lost 0 bases, J lost 7 bases, and 13 bases lay in between. The germline V gene encodes CDR1 PRHDT and CDR2 FYEKMQ (reference sequence). The CDR3 sequence is 15 residues long. This chain's CDR3 is CASSLGGGNHNEQFF. As DNA, the CDR3 is TGTGCCAGCAGCTTAGGTGGCGGGAATCATAATGAGCAGTTCTTC.

This sequence joins TRBV4-1 and TRBJ2-7, with D perhaps TRBD1 or TRBD2 (5 bases each). This CDR3 comprises 16 residues. Germline loops: CDR1 MGHRA, CDR2 YSYEKL. Trimming pared 0 bases from V and 2 bases from J, leaving 14 bases between. CDR3 coding DNA: TGCGCCAGCAGCCAAGATTTGGGGACGCGACCCTACGAGCAGTACTTC. Protein: CASSQDLGTRPYEQYF.

The chain uses TRBV7-3 and TRBJ2-2; D not resolved. The V end was cut by 4 bases, the J end by 3 bases, with 9 bases between. Germline lookup yields CDR1 SGHTA and CDR2 FQGTGA. There are 14 residues in the CDR3. CDR3 protein: CASSSGPYTGELFF. Here the CDR3 DNA reads TGTGCCAGCAGCTCCGGACCCTACACCGGGGAGCTGTTTTTT.

Here the CDR3 reads CASSQDYPGLGLTDTQYF. In DNA, the CDR3 is TGCGCCAGCAGCCAAGATTACCCGGGACTAGGACTCACAGATACGCAGTATTTT. The chain has TRBV4-1 and TRBJ2-3, with 8 bases matching TRBD2. The CDR3 totals 18 residues. Trimming cost V 0 bases and J 2 bases; bases outside gene matches: 10. From germline, CDR1 is MGHRA and CDR2 YSYEKL.

V and J are TRBV11-2 and TRBJ2-1; TRBD2 aligns across 8 bases. Trimming removed 0 bases from V and 5 bases from J; junction bases left unmatched: 0. Germline values: CDR1 SGHAT, CDR2 FQNNGV. CDR3 length: 14 residues. The CDR3 coding sequence is TGTGCCAGCAGCTTAGAACTAGCGGACAATGAGCAGTTCTTC. Translating it yields CASSLELADNEQFF.

This sequence joins TRBV6-5 and TRBJ1-2; no reliable D call. Germline assignment: CDR1 MNHEY and CDR2 SVGAGI. The CDR3 extends over 13 amino acids. The V gene lost 5 bases and the J gene lost 4 bases, with 11 bases spanning the gap. The CDR3 protein is CASSPNLLYGYTF. CDR3 coding DNA: TGTGCCAGCAGTCCTAACCTACTCTATGGCTACACCTTC.

The DNA of the CDR3 is TGTGCCAGCTCATTACGTCAGGGGGCGACGGAAGCTTTCTTT. It encodes CASSLRQGATEAFF. The rearrangement joins TRBV18 to TRBJ1-1, with TRBD1 identical over 8 bases. Looked up from germline, CDR1 is KGHSH and CDR2 is LQKENI. This CDR3 is built from 14 residues. The V and J ends lost 5 bases and 8 bases, in that order; junction bases with no gene match: 10.

The chain combines TRBV6-1 with TRBJ2-7, with 9 bases that match TRBD1. J gave up 7 bases and V 3 bases, and 13 bases lay outside the gene matches. Germline loops: CDR1 MNHNS, CDR2 SASEGT. The CDR3 has 16 residues. The CDR3 loop reads CASSDPRDRESGEQYF. In DNA form, the CDR3 reads TGTGCCAGCAGTGACCCCCGGGACAGGGAATCGGGGGAGCAGTACTTC.

The CDR3 loop reads CASSLLGGTSYNEQFF. DNA of the CDR3: TGTGCCAGCAGTTTACTGGGGGGGACCTCCTACAATGAGCAGTTCTTC. V and J are TRBV28 and TRBJ2-1, with 7 bases fitting TRBD2. The CDR3 has 16 amino acids. Germline trimming cut 2 bases from V and 0 bases from J; bases unmatched to any gene: 4. Germline V gene data show CDR1 as MDHEN and CDR2 as SYDVKM.